The rows below give T cell receptor beta chains drawn from one sample of a study of glioma-infiltrating T cells. TCRdb ran MiXCR on the multiplex PCR reads and lists one entry per CDR3 protein. This table holds over 100,000 distinct CDR3 sequences, 20% to 30% found once. Source material: glioma tissue, nonneoplastic brain tissue, or PBMCs (not recorded which). The receptors originated from a human donor with low-grade glioma or glioblastoma, undergoing nonglioma brain surgery, or in good health (not recorded which). CDR3s include the opening cysteine and the closing phenylalanine or tryptophan. D genes are given only for firm matches. Expanded clones get a size class; other rows say once, few or many, or leave the size out.

j_call clone_size v_call d_call cdr3_nt cdr3_aa
TRBJ2-7 many TRBV7-9 NA TGTGCCAGCAGCTTCTCGGTTTACGAGCAGTACTTC CASSFSVYEQYF
TRBJ1-1 NA TRBV20-1 NA TGCAGTGCTAGAGATCCATTGGGTTCTGAAACTTTCTTC CSARDPLGSETFF
TRBJ1-4 many TRBV4-3 NA TGCGCCAGCAGCCAAGGTTTAGGACAGATTAATGAAAAACTGTTTTTT CASSQGLGQINEKLFF
TRBJ2-1 few TRBV10-3 NA TGTGCCATCAGTGAGTCTGAGGTCTCCTACAATGAGCAGTTCTTC CAISESEVSYNEQFF
TRBJ2-7 few TRBV4-2 NA TGTGCCAGCAGCCAAGTTAAGGGCAGCTCCTACGAGCAGTACTTC CASSQVKGSSYEQYF
TRBJ2-7 few TRBV13 NA TGTGCCAGCAGCTTAGGCACGGTACAGGCTCCAAACTACGAGCAGTACTTC CASSLGTVQAPNYEQYF
TRBJ1-2 many TRBV7-9 TRBD1 TGTGCCAGCAGCCCGACAGGGGTGGACCGCTACTATGGCTACACCTTC CASSPTGVDRYYGYTF
TRBJ2-5 NA TRBV6-6 NA TGTGCCAGCAGTTACGTAAGGGATGCGAGGATGAACACCCAGTACTTC CASSYVRDARMNTQYF
TRBJ2-7 many TRBV18 TRBD2 TGTGCCAGCTCACCTGCGGGAGGGCGATACGAGCAGTACTTC CASSPAGGRYEQYF
TRBJ1-1 many TRBV29-1 NA TGCAGCGCTCCGACAGGCGTCCGTGAAGCTTTCTTT CSAPTGVREAFF
TRBJ1-1 many TRBV2 NA TGTGCCAGCAGTGGGTCTCTCTCGCTGAACACTGAAGCTTTCTTT CASSGSLSLNTEAFF
TRBJ1-1 many TRBV20-1 TRBD1 TGCAGTGCTAGAAGGCCCGGACAGGGGAACACTGAAGCTTTCTTT CSARRPGQGNTEAFF
TRBJ2-1 NA TRBV6-1 TRBD1 TGTGCCAGCAGCTCGACCGGGACAGATACGCAGTTCTTC CASSSTGTDTQFF
TRBJ1-3 many TRBV6-1 NA TGTGCCAGCCGTATTTTATGGGGAAACACCATATATTTT CASRILWGNTIYF
TRBJ1-5 many TRBV7-2 NA TGTGCCAGCAGCATGGACAGCAATCAGCCCCAGCATTTT CASSMDSNQPQHF
TRBJ1-6 many TRBV20-1 NA TGCAGTGCTAGACCTGGGGGGAGCTCCTATAATTCACCCCTCCACTTT CSARPGGSSYNSPLHF
TRBJ1-5 many TRBV7-2 NA TGTGCCAGCAGCTCGGAGCTTCAGCCCCAGCATTTT CASSSELQPQHF
TRBJ2-2 few TRBV29-1 TRBD1 TGCAGCGTTCACAGGACAGGGGGCCCGAACACCGGGGAGCTGTTTTTT CSVHRTGGPNTGELFF
TRBJ2-7 many TRBV4-1 NA TGCGCCAGCAGCTTTTTCAGGGAGCCCCCCTACGAGCAGTACTTC CASSFFREPPYEQYF
TRBJ2-1 NA TRBV27 NA TGTGCCAGCAGTTTAGACGGGATCTACAATGAGCAGTTCTTC CASSLDGIYNEQFF
TRBJ2-7 many TRBV6-2/TRBV6-3 TRBD1 TGTGCCAGCAGTCCCCCGCCGGGACAGACCAGGGGGGAGCAGTACTTC CASSPPPGQTRGEQYF
TRBJ2-3 many TRBV18 NA TGTGCCAGCTCCCCCCCCGGACTGGATACGCAGTATTTT CASSPPGLDTQYF
TRBJ2-2 NA TRBV9 NA TGTGCCAGCAGTTCCGGGACAACGAACACCGGGGAGCTGTTTTTT CASSSGTTNTGELFF
TRBJ2-1 many TRBV7-2 TRBD1 TGTGCCAGCAGGGGGACAGGGGGGACCAATGAGCAGTTCTTC CASRGTGGTNEQFF
TRBJ2-7 many TRBV28 NA TGTGCCAGCAGTTTATCAGGGGCAGACTACTACGAGCAGTACTTC CASSLSGADYYEQYF
TRBJ2-1 once TRBV27 TRBD1 TGTGCCAGCAGTTTATTTGAGAACGAGACAGGGTCCTACAATGAGCAGTTCTTC CASSLFENETGSYNEQFF
TRBJ2-5 NA TRBV29-1 TRBD1 TGCAGCGGGCGGGACAGGGTTTCCCAAGAGACCCAGTACTTC CSGRDRVSQETQYF
TRBJ1-1 many TRBV18 NA TGTGCCAGCTCACCACCGAAGGGTTCCGTGAACACTGAAGCTTTCTTT CASSPPKGSVNTEAFF
TRBJ2-5 many TRBV27 NA TGTGCCAGCAGTTTATTGGGGGAACAAGAGACCCAGTACTTC CASSLLGEQETQYF
TRBJ1-4 few TRBV5-1 NA TGCGCCAGCAGCCCGGACAGTTTTAATGAAAAACTGTTTTTT CASSPDSFNEKLFF
TRBJ2-3 many TRBV25-1 TRBD2 TGTGCCAGCAGTGAATTCCCTGGACTAGCGGGGGGCCCATCCACAGATACGCAGTATTTT CASSEFPGLAGGPSTDTQYF
TRBJ2-7 many TRBV14 TRBD1 TGTGCCAGCAGCCAAGCGGGGACAGGGGGAAGCTACGAGCAGTACTTC CASSQAGTGGSYEQYF
TRBJ1-1 many TRBV7-3 NA TGTGCCAGCAGCTTAACCCCCTTGACAGGACGCGGGTATCACACTGAAGCTTTCTTT CASSLTPLTGRGYHTEAFF
TRBJ2-1 NA TRBV5-1 TRBD1 TGCGCCAGCAGCTTTCCCCAGGGGACAGGGGCCTACAATGAGCAGTTCTTC CASSFPQGTGAYNEQFF
TRBJ1-5 many TRBV7-2 NA TGTGCCAGCAGCTTAGGGAACAACAATCAGCCCCAGCATTTT CASSLGNNNQPQHF